This T cell receptor beta chain appears in the sequencing data of a study of blood T cell repertoires in COVID-19. Repertoires were generated with immunoSEQ multiplex PCR, while TCRdb's copy carries only in-frame clones and drops some. The sample holds more than 90,000 clones, about 86% seen once. This CDR3 comprises 17 residues. Trimming removed 6 bases from V and 4 bases from J; junction bases left unmatched: 15. Germline loops: CDR1 MDHEN, CDR2 SYDVKM. Sample: peripheral blood. The V gene is TRBV28, the J gene TRBJ1-2, with 9 nucleotides matching TRBD1. This TCR derives from a man between 60 and 70 years old with acute or convalescent COVID-19. The CDR3 sequence is CASSLTGGYELVYGYTF. DNA of the CDR3: TGTGCCAGCAGCCTCACAGGGGGCTACGAATTGGTCTATGGCTACACCTTC.